This T cell receptor beta chain was identified during a study of control samples from healthy donors and cancer patients. Repertoires were generated with immunoSEQ multiplex PCR, while TCRdb's copy carries only in-frame clones and drops some. The sample consists of some 79,000 clones, about 90% of them appearing once. Deletions cut 4 bases from V and 5 bases from J, with 17 bases between. CDR1 is LGHDT, CDR2 YNNKEL, per germline (reference sequence). This CDR3 region has 15 residues. The genes are TRBV3-1 (or the pseudogene TRBV3-2) and TRBJ1-2, with D maybe TRBD1 (6 bases). The sequence derives from a woman aged 50 to 60 in good health. The sample consisted of blood. This CDR3 reads CASSLNRGGPYGYTF. The CDR3 DNA reads TGTGCCAGCAGCCTCAATCGGGGGGGGCCGTATGGCTACACCTTC.